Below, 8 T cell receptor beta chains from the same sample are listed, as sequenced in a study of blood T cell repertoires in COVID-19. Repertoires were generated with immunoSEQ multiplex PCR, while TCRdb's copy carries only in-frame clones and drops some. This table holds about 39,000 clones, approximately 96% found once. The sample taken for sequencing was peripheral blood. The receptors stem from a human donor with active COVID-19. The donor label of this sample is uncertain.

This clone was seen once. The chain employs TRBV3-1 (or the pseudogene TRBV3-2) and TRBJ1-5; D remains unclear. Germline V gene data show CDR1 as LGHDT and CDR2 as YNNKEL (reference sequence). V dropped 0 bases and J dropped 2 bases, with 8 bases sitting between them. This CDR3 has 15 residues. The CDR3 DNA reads TGTGCCAGCAGCCAAGATCCTAACCGCAATCAGCCCCAGCATTTT. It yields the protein CASSQDPNRNQPQHF.

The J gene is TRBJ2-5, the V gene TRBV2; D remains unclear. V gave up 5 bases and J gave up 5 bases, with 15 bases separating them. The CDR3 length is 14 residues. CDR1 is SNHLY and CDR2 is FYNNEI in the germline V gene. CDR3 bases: TGTGCCAGCAGTCAACGAAGAAGCGCGGAGACCCAGTACTTC. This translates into CASSQRRSAETQYF.

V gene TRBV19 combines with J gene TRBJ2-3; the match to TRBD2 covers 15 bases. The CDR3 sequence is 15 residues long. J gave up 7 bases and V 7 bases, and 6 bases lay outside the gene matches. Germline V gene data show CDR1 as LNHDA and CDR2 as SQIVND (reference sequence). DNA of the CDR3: TGTGCCAGTACCCAGGGACTAGCGGGAGGATATACGCAGTATTTT. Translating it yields CASTQGLAGGYTQYF.

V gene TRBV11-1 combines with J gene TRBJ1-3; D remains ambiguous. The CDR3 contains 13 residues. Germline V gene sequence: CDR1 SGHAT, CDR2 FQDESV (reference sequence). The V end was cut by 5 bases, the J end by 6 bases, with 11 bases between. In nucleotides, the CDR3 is TGTGCCAGCAGCCCTACGTCCGCAAACACCATATATTTT. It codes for CASSPTSANTIYF.

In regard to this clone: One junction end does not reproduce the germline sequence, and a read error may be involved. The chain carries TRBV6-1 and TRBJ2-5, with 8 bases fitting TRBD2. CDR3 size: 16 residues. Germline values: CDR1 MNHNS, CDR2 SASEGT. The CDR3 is CASCDGPGGAGETQYF. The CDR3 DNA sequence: TGTGCCAGCTGTGATGGACCGGGGGGGGCGGGAGAGACCCAGTACTTC.

This CDR3 is CASSYPAGELFF. CDR3 DNA sequence: TGTGCCAGCAGTTACCCCGCCGGGGAGCTGTTTTTT. The rearrangement joins TRBV6-5 to TRBJ2-2, with no clear D. Trimming removed 2 bases at V and 6 bases at J, with 4 bases between. CDR3 size: 12 residues. The V gene's germline CDR1 is MNHEY and CDR2 SVGAGI.

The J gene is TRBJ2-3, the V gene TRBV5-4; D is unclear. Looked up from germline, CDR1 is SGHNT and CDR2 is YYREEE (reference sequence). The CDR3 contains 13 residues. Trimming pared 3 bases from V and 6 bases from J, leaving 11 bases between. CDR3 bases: TGTGCCAGCAGCTACCCACACGCCGATACGCAGTATTTT. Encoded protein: CASSYPHADTQYF.

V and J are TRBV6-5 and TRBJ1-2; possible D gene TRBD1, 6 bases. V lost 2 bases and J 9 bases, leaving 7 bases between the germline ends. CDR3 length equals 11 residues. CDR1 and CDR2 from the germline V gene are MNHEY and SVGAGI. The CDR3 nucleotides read TGTGCCAGCAGTTACCAGGGGAGCTACACCTTC. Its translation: CASSYQGSYTF.